This T cell receptor beta chain was observed in a study of blood T cell repertoires in COVID-19. Overall study context: Samples taken during acute and convalescent COVID-19 were collected in the United States, Italy and Spain. In each case, the material was cDNA or gDNA derived from T cells, B-cell-depleted T cells, or PBMCs.

Per the original data handling: Amplifying reference gene primers gave estimates of nucleated cell counts. Assay used: immunoSEQ multiplex PCR; TCRdb lists only in-frame clones, some missing. The DNA gave D and trimming, while V, J and clone size come from that table. The sample lists about 100,000 clones, just over 90% occurring once. Trimming pared 5 bases from V and 5 bases from J, leaving 11 bases between. The CDR3 consists of 12 residues. CDR1 SGHRS and CDR2 YFSETQ come from the germline V gene. The specimen sequenced was peripheral blood. The receptor was isolated from a man over 45 with active COVID-19. The J gene is TRBJ2-7, the V gene TRBV5-1, with a tentative D call TRBD1 (5 bases). CDR3 DNA: TGCGCCAGCAGAGGGGTTTTCGACGAGCAGTACTTC. Translating it yields CASRGVFDEQYF.